The sequence of this TCR beta chain was determined in a study of T cell responses to AZD1222 COVID-19 vaccine. Method: immunoSEQ multiplex PCR; TCRdb's copy keeps in-frame clones and lacks some. The sample has tens of thousands of clones, more than 75% seen once. Study outcomes and limitations: Donor demographics were predominantly white British with a female majority; clonal diversity may be underestimated. All repertoire sampling was performed exclusively after the peak T cell response.

CDR3 size: 17 residues. Germline-derived CDR1 and CDR2 are SGHVS and FNYEAQ. With 5 bases clipped from V and 5 bases from J, the junction kept 7 bases outside the gene matches. Comment on this clone: The antigen is unknown.

The clonotype comes from an adult who received the AZD1222 COVID-19 vaccine. Specimen: peripheral blood, collected 28 days after the second AZD1222 dose. J is TRBJ2-1 and V is TRBV7-6, with 15 bases fitting TRBD2. The CDR3 DNA reads as TGTGCCAGCAGCGTAACCGGGACTAGCGGGGGGCACAATGAGCAGTTCTTC. This codes for CASSVTGTSGGHNEQFF.